Described below is a single TCR beta chain sequence and its context. The antigen is not known. The CDR3 totals 15 residues. The germline CDR1 and CDR2 sequences are MGHDK and SYGVNS. Between the trimmed V and J ends, which lost 3 bases and 1 base, there was a span of 11 bases. The sample originates from a study of cytotoxic CD8 clonotypes in ibrutinib-treated CLL. Study context: The response samples were taken once patients had been treated for a median of about 12 months, range 6 to 36.

Findings and limits, study-wide: At baseline, clonality was higher than in age-matched healthy donors and correlated with CD8+ counts. Sampling times (in sustained-remission versus progressing patients) were not the same.

This table comes from immunoSEQ multiplex PCR, and its TCRdb copy is limited to in-frame clones, with some not included. The sample consists of over 120,000 clones, roughly three quarters of them appearing once. This rearrangement joins TRBV25-1 to TRBJ2-3; D uncertain. This specimen consisted of PBMCs, obtained after 12 months of ibrutinib treatment. This TCR derives from a human donor with chronic lymphocytic leukemia. The CDR3 here is CASSEGRSRTDTQYF. CDR3 nucleotide sequence: TGTGCCAGCAGTGAGGGCCGGTCTCGCACAGATACGCAGTATTTT. Together with reference TRBV25-1 and TRBJ2-3, the CDR3 gives the full variable domain: EADIYQTPRYLVIGTGKKITLECSQTMGHDKMYWYQQDPGMELHLIHYSYGVNSTEKGDLSSESTVSRIRTEHFPLTLESARPSHTSQYLCASSEGRSRTDTQYFGPGTRLTVL.